Listed here are 29 T cell receptor beta chains from one sample, sequenced in a study of blood T cell repertoires in COVID-19. Some clones are missing from TCRdb's copy, which holds only in-frame ones; the method was immunoSEQ multiplex PCR. The data hold 170,000 or so clones, with about 86% observed a single time. Sequencing was done on a sample of peripheral blood. The receptors were sampled from a man aged 50-59 years with active or convalescent COVID-19.

The rearrangement links TRBV7-2 to TRBJ2-2; D gene ambiguous. The germline V gene encodes CDR1 SGHTA and CDR2 FQGNSA. The V end lost 2 bases, the J end lost 7 bases, and 17 bases lay between the germline ends. The CDR3 has 16 amino acids. For the CDR3, the DNA is TGTGCCAGCAGCTTAAAGTATCCAAAGTCGAGCGGGGAGCTGTTTTTT. It encodes CASSLKYPKSSGELFF.

In this sample, this clone turned up a few times. In DNA, the CDR3 is TGTGCCAGTAGTACCACATGGACATCTGGAAACACCATATATTTT. This codes for CASSTTWTSGNTIYF. The V gene is TRBV19, the J gene TRBJ1-3; TRBD1 is a possible D gene (5 bases). Germline values: CDR1 LNHDA, CDR2 SQIVND (reference sequence). The CDR3 covers 15 residues. V gave up 4 bases and J gave up 1 base, with 11 bases separating them.

This clone was seen once. The V and J genes are TRBV6-5 and TRBJ2-3; D remains unclear. Germline CDR1 reads MNHEY; CDR2 reads SVGAGI. Trimming pared 2 bases from V and 8 bases from J, leaving 5 bases between. The CDR3 sequence is 11 residues long. CDR3 in amino acids: CASSYPGTQYF. The CDR3 coding sequence is TGTGCCAGCAGTTACCCGGGTACGCAGTATTTT.

The chain has TRBV2 and TRBJ1-1; the D is unclear. Trimming removed 6 bases at V and 1 base at J, with 9 bases between. The germline V gene has CDR1 SNHLY and CDR2 FYNNEI. The CDR3 consists of 13 residues. CDR3 nucleotides: TGTGCCAGCAGAGTACCGGGGAACACTGAAGCTTTCTTT. Its translation: CASRVPGNTEAFF. The variable domain in full, completed from reference TRBV2 and TRBJ1-1, reads EPEVTQTPSHQVTQMGQEVILRCVPISNHLYFYWYRQILGQKVEFLVSFYNNEISEKSEIFDDQFSVERPDGSNFTLKIRSTKLEDSAMYFCASRVPGNTEAFFGQGTRLTVV.

The chain employs TRBV11-2 and TRBJ2-1, with 7 bases that match TRBD2. The V segment lost 1 base and the J segment 0 bases; nucleotides outside the gene matches: 3. CDR1 is SGHAT, CDR2 FQNNGV, per germline. The CDR3 is 16 residues long. CDR3: CASSLASGRSYNEQFF. DNA of the CDR3: TGTGCCAGCAGCTTAGCTAGCGGACGCTCCTACAATGAGCAGTTCTTC.

The chain carries TRBV30 and TRBJ1-2; maybe TRBD1 (5 bases). The V end was cut by 7 bases, the J end by 4 bases, with 16 bases between. The CDR3 contains 13 residues. Germline CDR1 and CDR2: GTSNPN and SVGIG (reference sequence). The CDR3 nucleotides are TGTGCCTACCTAGACAGTTTAAGCTATGGCTACACCTTC. This codes for CAYLDSLSYGYTF. Supplemented by reference TRBV30 and TRBJ1-2, the full variable domain reads SQTIHQWPATLVQPVGSPLSLECTVEGTSNPNLYWYRQAAGRGLQLLFYSVGIGQISSEVPQNLSASRPQDRQFILSSKKLLLSDSGFYLCAYLDSLSYGYTFGSGTRLTVV.

The rearrangement joins TRBV28 to TRBJ1-5; D not resolved. V lost 4 bases and J 3 bases, leaving 13 bases between the germline ends. Per germline, CDR1 MDHEN and CDR2 SYDVKM. This CDR3 is 15 amino acids long. CDR3 coding DNA: TGTGCCAGCAGTTCCCCGGCGGGAGCCAATCAGCCCCAGCATTTT. This encodes CASSSPAGANQPQHF.

V gene TRBV12-3 or TRBV12-4 combines with J gene TRBJ1-5; weak D call: TRBD1 (5 bases). The CDR3 has 12 residues. The V and J ends lost 6 bases and 4 bases respectively, with 7 bases between them. The CDR3 DNA reads TGTGCCAGCAGAGACAGTAATCAGCCCCAGCATTTT. It yields the protein CASRDSNQPQHF.

In this sample, this clone turned up once. This chain uses TRBV14 with TRBJ1-4, with a weak D call TRBD1 (6 bases). CDR1 and CDR2 (germline): SGHDN, FVKESK. The CDR3 spans 15 residues. Trimming stripped 0 bases from V and 8 bases from J, with 13 bases between. Written as DNA, the CDR3 is TGTGCCAGCAGCCAAGACCCAGGGACATACGAAAAACTGTTTTTT. Translation gives CASSQDPGTYEKLFF. Full variable domain (remainder filled in from reference TRBV14 and TRBJ1-4): EAGVTQFPSHSVIEKGQTVTLRCDPISGHDNLYWYRRVMGKEIKFLLHFVKESKQDESGMPNNRFLAERTGGTYSTLKVQPAELEDSGVYFCASSQDPGTYEKLFFGSGTQLSVL.

The chain combines TRBV12-3 or TRBV12-4 with TRBJ2-7; D unresolved. V lost 0 bases and J 7 bases, leaving 4 bases between the germline ends. This CDR3 has 11 residues. CDR3 loop: CASSLAREQYF. The CDR3 DNA reads TGTGCCAGCAGTTTAGCGCGAGAGCAGTACTTC.

The chain is built from TRBV5-5 and TRBJ1-2; D call uncertain. V lost 0 bases and J lost 0, with 12 bases in between. CDR1 SGHKS and CDR2 YYEKEE come from the germline V gene (reference sequence). The length of the CDR3 is 16 residues. CDR3 DNA sequence: TGTGCCAGCAGCTTGGGCGGCAGAGGTCCTAACTATGGCTACACCTTC. Translated: CASSLGGRGPNYGYTF.

The V and J genes are TRBV30 and TRBJ2-7, with unresolved D. Germline V gene lookup returns CDR1 GTSNPN and CDR2 SVGIG (reference sequence). This CDR3 is built from 14 residues. Trimming removed 5 bases from V and 5 bases from J, with 19 bases in between. Here the CDR3 reads CAWSSLDISNEQYF. For the CDR3, the DNA is TGTGCCTGGTCTTCGTTAGACATATCCAACGAGCAGTACTTC. The full variable domain, its missing parts supplied by reference TRBV30 and TRBJ2-7, is SQTIHQWPATLVQPVGSPLSLECTVEGTSNPNLYWYRQAAGRGLQLLFYSVGIGQISSEVPQNLSASRPQDRQFILSSKKLLLSDSGFYLCAWSSLDISNEQYFGPGTRLTVT.

V usage is TRBV28 and J usage is TRBJ2-5; tentatively, D is TRBD1 (5 bases). The germline V gene has CDR1 MDHEN and CDR2 SYDVKM. Trimming left V 7 bases short and J 0 bases short, with 15 bases between. This CDR3 has 15 amino acids. This chain's CDR3 is CASTRDSSYQETQYF. The CDR3, as DNA: TGTGCCAGCACCCGCGACAGTTCGTACCAAGAGACCCAGTACTTC. The full variable domain, its missing parts supplied by reference TRBV28 and TRBJ2-5, is DVKVTQSSRYLVKRTGEKVFLECVQDMDHENMFWYRQDPGLGLRLIYFSYDVKMKEKGDIPEGYSVSREKKERFSLILESASTNQTSMYLCASTRDSSYQETQYFGPGTRLLVL.

The chain employs TRBV28 and TRBJ2-7; 10 bases line up with TRBD2. J was trimmed by 12 bases and V by 3 bases; bases with no gene match: 5. Germline lookup yields CDR1 MDHEN and CDR2 SYDVKM. CDR3 size: 12 residues. The CDR3 nucleotides read TGTGCCAGCAGTTTTACTAGCGGGGCTCCGTACTTC. Translation gives CASSFTSGAPYF.

This chain connects TRBV7-2 to TRBJ2-7; 8 nucleotides agree with TRBD2. There are 12 residues in the CDR3. Germline V gene lookup returns CDR1 SGHTA and CDR2 FQGNSA. After removal of 2 bases from V and 6 bases from J, the junction contained 0 bases not matched to a gene. The CDR3 nucleotides read TGTGCCAGCAGCTTAACTAGCGGCGAGCAGTACTTC. Translating it yields CASSLTSGEQYF. Using reference TRBV7-2 and TRBJ2-7 for the parts outside the CDR3, the full variable domain is GAGVSQSPSNKVTEKGKDVELRCDPISGHTALYWYRQSLGQGLEFLIYFQGNSAPDKSGLPSDRFSAERTGGSVSTLTIQRTQQEDSAVYLCASSLTSGEQYFGPGTRLTVT.

This chain uses TRBV7-9 with TRBJ1-2, with 8 nucleotides matching TRBD1. The V and J ends lost 5 bases and 4 bases, in that order; junction bases with no gene match: 9. The CDR3 runs to 15 residues. Germline V lookup: CDR1 SEHNR, CDR2 FQNEAQ (reference sequence). For the CDR3, the DNA is TGTGCCAGCAGCCCCGGACAGGGTTCGGGCTATGGCTACACCTTC. It is translated as CASSPGQGSGYGYTF.

The V call is TRBV27, the J call TRBJ1-1, with no clear D. Between the trimmed V and J ends, which lost 2 bases and 1 base, there was a span of 14 bases. Germline V CDR1 and CDR2: MNHEY, SMNVEV (reference sequence). The CDR3 has 16 residues. In nucleotides, the CDR3 is TGTGCCAGCAGTTTAGTCCGGGTTGGTAGGAACACTGAAGCTTTCTTT. It codes for CASSLVRVGRNTEAFF.

V gene TRBV7-2 combines with J gene TRBJ1-5; D is uncertain. The germline gives CDR1 SGHTA, CDR2 FQGNSA. V lost 1 base and J lost 5, with 15 bases in between. The CDR3 contains 16 residues. The DNA of the CDR3 is TGTGCCAGCAGCTTAGAACCCCAAGAGTCGGATCAGCCCCAGCATTTT. Its translation is CASSLEPQESDQPQHF.

The chain employs TRBV3-1 (or the pseudogene TRBV3-2) and TRBJ1-3, with 8 bases matching TRBD1. The CDR3 is 18 amino acids. The trim removed 1 base at V and 2 bases at J, leaving 10 bases unmatched. The germline gives CDR1 LGHDT, CDR2 YNNKEL (reference sequence). CDR3 DNA: TGTGCCAGCAGCCAAGGCCCCGGACAGGGTTTGACTGGAAACACCATATATTTT. Its translation is CASSQGPGQGLTGNTIYF.

A note on this clone: The junction shows a germline mismatch at one end, possibly a read error. The J gene is TRBJ2-2, the V gene TRBV7-9; D not certain. CDR3 length: 15 residues. Germline CDR1 reads SEHNR; CDR2 reads FQNEAQ (reference sequence). CDR3 sequence reads: CVSSLLVQNTGELFF. The CDR3 DNA is TGTGTCAGCAGCTTACTGGTACAGAACACCGGGGAGCTGTTTTTT.

The sample holds a few counts of this clone. The chain combines TRBV19 with TRBJ1-2; D gene ambiguous. The germline gives CDR1 LNHDA, CDR2 SQIVND (reference sequence). Trimming left V 4 bases short and J 5 bases short, with 8 bases between. CDR3 length equals 12 residues. CDR3: CASSRREYGYTF. In DNA form, the CDR3 reads TGTGCCAGTAGTAGGAGAGAGTATGGCTACACCTTC.

The chain joins TRBV5-1 to TRBJ1-3, with 7 nucleotides matching TRBD1. The CDR3 has 15 amino acids. Germline V gives CDR1 SGHRS, CDR2 YFSETQ. Trimming removed 3 bases from V and 4 bases from J; junction bases left unmatched: 7. The CDR3 loop is CASSSTGAGGNTIYF. The CDR3, as DNA: TGCGCCAGCAGCTCAACAGGGGCGGGCGGAAACACCATATATTTT.

V gene TRBV30 combines with J gene TRBJ1-2; no firm D call. The CDR3 extends over 15 amino acids. The germline CDR1 and CDR2 sequences are GTSNPN and SVGIG (reference sequence). The V and J ends lost 1 base and 2 bases respectively, with 14 bases between them. The CDR3 DNA sequence: TGTGCCTGGAGTGCCGGTGGAGGGTCGAACTATGGCTACACCTTC. Translated, it gives CAWSAGGGSNYGYTF.

The J gene is TRBJ1-4, the V gene TRBV7-2, with D perhaps matching TRBD1 (5 bases). Trimming removed 0 bases at V and 5 bases at J, with 10 bases between. The germline V gene encodes CDR1 SGHTA and CDR2 FQGNSA. This CDR3 comprises 15 residues. The CDR3 DNA reads as TGTGCCAGCAGCTTAGCGTTCGGGGGAAATGAAAAACTGTTTTTT. Translation gives CASSLAFGGNEKLFF.

Concerning this clone itself: The junction departs from the called germline gene at one end, perhaps through a read error. The chain uses TRBV7-6 and TRBJ2-2; 12 bases agree with TRBD2. The germline CDR1 and CDR2 sequences are SGHVS and FNYEAQ. CDR3 length equals 15 residues. CDR3 nucleotide sequence: TGTGCCAGCAGCCTAGCGGGGGGGCCCACCGGGGAGCTGTTTTTT. Its translation is CASSLAGGPTGELFF.

The DNA of the CDR3 is TGTGCCAGCAGTTACTCAGACAGGGGTGGTTCACCCCTCCACTTT. Encoded protein: CASSYSDRGGSPLHF. The chain recombines TRBV6-5 with TRBJ1-6, with TRBD1 matching 8 bases. J was trimmed by 9 bases and V by 0 bases; bases with no gene match: 4. CDR3 length: 15 residues. The germline CDR1 and CDR2 sequences are MNHEY and SVGAGI.

This clone was counted a single time. The chain joins TRBV12-5 to TRBJ1-2; TRBD1 matches 7 bases. Trimming removed 5 bases from V and 7 bases from J; junction bases left unmatched: 4. Germline CDR1 reads LGHNT; CDR2 reads FRNRAP. This CDR3 comprises 12 residues. In nucleotides, the CDR3 is TGTGCTAGTGGTCTGGGACAGCTTGGCTACACCTTC. Translated: CASGLGQLGYTF.

The chain joins TRBV4-2 to TRBJ2-2; 9 bases align to TRBD2. From germline, CDR1 is LGHNA and CDR2 YNFKEQ. V shed 4 bases and J 7 bases; nucleotides not matched to a gene: 10. The CDR3 covers 16 residues. DNA of the CDR3: TGTGCCAGCAGCCCTATAGGCGGGGGGGCGGTCGGGGAGCTGTTTTTT. It specifies CASSPIGGGAVGELFF.

About this clone itself: Other DNA sequences in this sample translate to the same CDR3. The chain couples TRBV7-3 to TRBJ2-3; no reliable D call. Trimming pared 0 bases from V and 6 bases from J, leaving 7 bases between. The CDR3 covers 13 residues. CDR1 and CDR2 from the germline V gene are SGHTA and FQGTGA. Here the CDR3 reads CASSLTYTDTQYF. The CDR3 DNA follows: TGTGCCAGCAGCTTAACATACACGGATACGCAGTATTTT.